This T cell receptor (delta chain) appears in the sequencing data of a study of gamma-delta chains in newborns, infants, children. About the study: Microbial exposure reportedly drives polyclonal innate γδ T cell expansion after birth.

Per the germline V gene, CDR1 is TSWWSYY and CDR2 is QGS. This CDR3 spans 20 amino acids. This clone came up a few times. TCRdb pairs this DNA with a much larger clone's protein that differs at residue 4, likely a read error; the protein shown was translated from the DNA. TCRdb repeated clone calling on the reads with CATT. The table has about 4,100 delta-chain clones, approximately 0.6% seen once. The V and J genes are TRDV1 and TRDJ2; 8 bases are shared with TRDD3. Material: blood. This clonotype originated in a child who was a newborn, infant or young child, either healthy, febrile or measles-vaccinated (not recorded which). The CDR3 loop is CALRERPCLGIPILTAQLFF. CDR3 in DNA: TGTGCTCTTAGGGAACGCCCCTGCCTGGGGATACCAATTTTGACAGCACAACTCTTCTTT.